This TCR beta chain originates from a study of shared clonotypes between healthy human individuals. With 5 bases removed from V and 0 bases from J, the gap between germline ends came to 13 bases. The CDR3 consists of 15 residues. Germline-derived CDR1 and CDR2 are MNHNY and SVGAGI (reference sequence). Measured with immunoSEQ multiplex PCR; TCRdb has only the in-frame clones, and not every one. The sample holds hundreds of thousands of clones, more than 85% seen once. Naive CD8 cells were CD45RO-negative, positively selected for CCR7, excluding terminally differentiated effector memory CD45RA+ cells.

This receptor was taken from a man younger than 45 in good health. This chain links TRBV6-6 with TRBJ1-2, with D possibly matching TRBD1 (5 bases). Input material: naive CD8+ T cells sorted from blood. CDR3 DNA: TGTGCCAGCAGTGCAGGGACGATGGCTAACTATGGCTACACCTTC. It is translated as CASSAGTMANYGYTF.